Sequencing of this T cell receptor beta chain was carried out in a study of cytomegalovirus exposure and HLA in healthy donors. It was with 60 Vbeta and 13 Jbeta primers that the PCR ran. Using immunoSEQ multiplex PCR, the repertoire was profiled, and TCRdb retains in-frame clones only, with some absent. The data show roughly 52,000 clones, about 57% seen once. This clone appeared a few times. The antigen is unknown. General study points: When analyzed later, a missense DCLRE1C variant was found to be linked to TCR beta V- and J-gene trimming. Later analysis showed TCR association rates varying by HLA locus, highest for DRB1 and lowest for HLA-C.

CDR1 and CDR2 from the germline V gene are SGHRS and YFSETQ. The CDR3 spans 17 residues. V shed 4 bases, J shed 3 bases, and the junction held 11 bases outside the gene matches. The chain uses TRBV5-1 and TRBJ2-2; 8 bases are a match to TRBD2. Input material: PBMCs. The sequence derives from a human donor in good health. As DNA, the CDR3 is TGCGCCAGCAGCCCGGGAGGAGCGGGGGCCTACACCGGGGAGCTGTTTTTT. This gives the protein CASSPGGAGAYTGELFF.